This T cell receptor beta chain was documented in a study of metastatic and nonmetastatic thyroid tumors. On the study more broadly: Patients with malignant and benign thyroid disease provided blood and tumor or nodule tissue, whose repertoires were compared.

Germline V lookup: CDR1 MGHRA, CDR2 YSYEKL. V trimming: 3 bases; J trimming: 5 bases; junction bases outside the gene matches: 12. This CDR3 spans 17 amino acids. This clone was recorded at least ten times. Its antigen is undetermined. Original handling: Across clinicopathological groups, CDR3 differences served as the basis for building a distant-metastasis classifier for papillary thyroid cancer. Using MiXCR, TCRdb re-called clones from the PCR reads. The V and J calls come from TCRdb's annotation, not from the publication. In the table there are about 48,000 clones, approximately 20% of which are singletons. Ahead of thyroid surgery, no patient had received treatment of any kind. Study outcomes and limitations: Reports indicated that malignant thyroid tumors showed significantly higher TCR beta diversity than benign nodules did, in blood and tumor.

The source material was blood. The sequence was obtained from a male donor with papillary thyroid cancer or a benign thyroid nodule (not recorded which). Some clones in this sample may be carry-over from other donors' samples. This chain uses TRBV4-1 with TRBJ2-1; the match to TRBD2 covers 8 bases. CDR3 sequence reads: CASSHLGVVAGNNEQFF. CDR3 in DNA: TGCGCCAGCAGCCACCTCGGAGTGGTAGCGGGAAACAATGAGCAGTTCTTC.